This T cell receptor beta chain stems from a study of glioma-infiltrating T cells (dated by TCRdb to the mid-2010s). For the study in its entirety: Glioma tissue, non-neoplastic brain tissue and matched peripheral blood mononuclear cells were used as sources from which TCR alpha- and beta-chain repertoires were sequenced. Three low-grade glioma patients, fewer than 10 primary glioblastoma patients and three non-glioma patients contributing non-neoplastic brain tissue were included in the paired cohort. To gauge divergence between tissue and blood T-cell populations, every tissue-infiltrating repertoire was compared against the peripheral blood repertoire from the same patient.

CDR1 and CDR2 are drawn from the germline V gene: MDHEN, SYDVKM. There are 14 amino acids in the CDR3, from cysteine to phenylalanine inclusive. Here the CDR3 DNA is all that survives: 42 bases in frame from base 1. The iRepertoire nested amplicon-rescue multiplex PCR (arm-PCR) platform was used to amplify TCR alpha and beta CDR3 regions from RNA. The input for one-step reverse transcription and amplification was about 85-400 ng of tissue mRNA or PBMC total RNA. Following bead purification, Illumina adapters were added by a secondary multiplex PCR, and the libraries were gel-purified between 200 and 400 bp. Demultiplexing relied on internal 6-nucleotide barcodes carried by the libraries. Sequencing of libraries was performed on an Illumina MiSeq with 2x220 or 2x250 nucleotide paired-end reads. Turning to the authors' computational methods: FLASH 1.2.11 was used to merge paired reads, and BWA-MEM then aligned the reads to the GRCh37 human genome before TRA and TRB reads were extracted. V and J assignment used an IMGT-derived reference of cassette sequences and CDR3 motifs that included pseudogenes. Reads were translated in three frames, and productive CDR3s were defined as those with a C...FGXG motif and no stop codons. A clonotype was defined as a unique combination of a V-J cassette pair and a CDR3 amino acid sequence. Reads were filtered by Hamming distance, thresholded by each sample's sequence error rate in mapped regions. TCRdb trimmed public reads at Q25 via fastp, called clones via MiXCR and kept in-frame beta chains. Rows are combined by CDR3 protein, so each entry shows the most common genes and DNA. TCRdb assigned the V and J calls; the authors' analysis was not used. This sample lists about 140,000 distinct CDR3 sequences; roughly two fifths were detected once. Roughly a fifth of the sample rests with the top ten.

Concerning this clonotype: The antigen it binds to is not known. One junction end does not reproduce the germline sequence, and a read error may be involved.

What the work shows at the level of the full study, not this receptor alone: Only a very small number of CDR3 sequences turned up in both tissue and blood, a result put down to high CDR3 diversity combined with limited sampling. VJ-independent divergence between tissue and blood was lower than expected in non-neoplastic patients but higher than expected in all gliomas, particularly low-grade gliomas. Group comparisons rested on small numbers: three non-neoplastic, three low-grade glioma and under ten glioblastoma patients.

The TCR sequence derives from a human donor with low-grade glioma or glioblastoma, undergoing nonglioma brain surgery, or in good health (not recorded which). Sequencing was performed on glioma tissue, nonneoplastic brain tissue, or PBMCs (not recorded which). The V gene is TRBV28 and the J gene is TRBJ1-4; a stretch of 7 junction bases matches TRBD1. The nucleotide sequence reads as follows: TGTGCCAGCAGTGTGCAACAGGGGAACGAAAAGCTGTTTTTT. Its protein product is CASSVQQGNEKLFF. When the CDR3 is completed using the reference TRBV28 and TRBJ1-4 genes on either side, the full variable domain is DVKVTQSSRYLVKRTGEKVFLECVQDMDHENMFWYRQDPGLGLRLIYFSYDVKMKEKGDIPEGYSVSREKKERFSLILESASTNQTSMYLCASSVQQGNEKLFFGSGTQLSVL.